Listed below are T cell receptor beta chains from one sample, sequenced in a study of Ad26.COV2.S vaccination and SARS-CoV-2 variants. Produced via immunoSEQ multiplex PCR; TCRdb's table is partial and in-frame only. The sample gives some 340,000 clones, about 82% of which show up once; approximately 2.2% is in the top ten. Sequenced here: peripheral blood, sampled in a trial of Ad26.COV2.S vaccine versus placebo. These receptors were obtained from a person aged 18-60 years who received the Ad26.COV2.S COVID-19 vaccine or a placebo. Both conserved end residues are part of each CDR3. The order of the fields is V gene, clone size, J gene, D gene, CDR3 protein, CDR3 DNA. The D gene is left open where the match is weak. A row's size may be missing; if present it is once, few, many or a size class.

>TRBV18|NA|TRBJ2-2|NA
CASSPSGKELNTGELFF
TGTGCCAGCTCACCTTCGGGGAAGGAACTGAACACCGGGGAGCTGTTTTTT
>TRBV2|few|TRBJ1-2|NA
CASRSDTPGYTF
TGTGCCAGCAGGTCGGACACACCCGGCTACACCTTC
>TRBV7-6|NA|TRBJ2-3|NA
CASSLFGDTSTDTQYF
TGTGCCAGCAGCTTATTCGGGGACACCTCCACAGATACGCAGTATTTT
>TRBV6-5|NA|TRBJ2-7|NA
CASSYTGTGGEQYF
TGTGCCAGCAGTTATACTGGAACCGGAGGCGAGCAGTACTTC
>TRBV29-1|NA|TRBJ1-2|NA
CSVRRQGYGYTF
TGCAGCGTCCGCCGGCAGGGATATGGCTACACCTTC
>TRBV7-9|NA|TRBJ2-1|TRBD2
CASSFAGGYNEQFF
TGTGCCAGCAGCTTCGCGGGGGGGTACAATGAGCAGTTCTTC
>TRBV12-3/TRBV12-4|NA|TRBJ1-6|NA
CASSFDNNSPLHF
TGTGCCAGCAGTTTCGACAATAATTCACCCCTCCACTTT
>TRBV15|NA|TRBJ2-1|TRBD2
CATSRDREGYNEQFF
TGTGCCACCAGCAGAGATCGGGAGGGATACAATGAGCAGTTCTTC
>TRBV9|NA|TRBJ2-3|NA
CASSVAQGGDTQYF
TGTGCCAGCAGCGTAGCTCAGGGGGGAGATACGCAGTATTTT
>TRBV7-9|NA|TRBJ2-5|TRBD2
CASSFLAGVRSQETQYF
TGTGCCAGCAGCTTTTTAGCGGGGGTAAGATCCCAAGAGACCCAGTACTTC
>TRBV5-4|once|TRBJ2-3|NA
CASSSGQPSADTQYF
TGTGCCAGCAGCTCGGGACAACCTAGCGCAGATACGCAGTATTTT
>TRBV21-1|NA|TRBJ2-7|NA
CASSKAIQGRLVGSYEQYF
TGTGCCAGCAGCAAAGCGATACAGGGGAGGCTGGTTGGGTCCTACGAGCAGTACTTC
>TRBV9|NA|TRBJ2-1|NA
CASSVAVQNNEQFF
TGTGCCAGCAGCGTAGCGGTTCAGAACAATGAGCAGTTCTTC
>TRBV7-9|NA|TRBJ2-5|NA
CASSSPSGVTQYF
TGTGCCAGCAGCTCTCCGTCAGGGGTGACCCAGTACTTC
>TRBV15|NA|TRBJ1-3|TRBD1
CATSRLSGGFGNTIYF
TGTGCCACCAGCAGACTCTCAGGGGGTTTTGGAAACACCATATATTTT
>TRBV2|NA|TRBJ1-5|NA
CASRTEGQGYQPQHF
TGTGCCAGCAGGACTGAGGGGCAGGGGTATCAGCCCCAGCATTTT
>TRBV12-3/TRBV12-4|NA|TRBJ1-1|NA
CASSNSNTEAFF
TGTGCCAGCAGTAACAGTAACACTGAAGCTTTCTTT
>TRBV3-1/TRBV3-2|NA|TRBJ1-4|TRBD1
CASSHPPGTGATNEKLFF
TGTGCCAGCAGCCACCCTCCCGGGACAGGAGCAACTAATGAAAAACTGTTTTTT